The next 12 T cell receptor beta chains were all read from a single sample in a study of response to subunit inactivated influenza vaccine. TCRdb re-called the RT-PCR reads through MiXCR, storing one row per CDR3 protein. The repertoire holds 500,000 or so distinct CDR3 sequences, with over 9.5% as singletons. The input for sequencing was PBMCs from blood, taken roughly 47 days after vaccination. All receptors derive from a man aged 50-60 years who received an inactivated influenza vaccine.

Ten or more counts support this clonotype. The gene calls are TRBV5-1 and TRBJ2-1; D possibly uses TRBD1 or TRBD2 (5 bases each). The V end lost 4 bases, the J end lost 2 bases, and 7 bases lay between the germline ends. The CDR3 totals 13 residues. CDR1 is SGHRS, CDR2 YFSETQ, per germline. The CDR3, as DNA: TGCGCCAGCAGCAGGGACCCCTACAATGAGCAGTTCTTC. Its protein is CASSRDPYNEQFF.

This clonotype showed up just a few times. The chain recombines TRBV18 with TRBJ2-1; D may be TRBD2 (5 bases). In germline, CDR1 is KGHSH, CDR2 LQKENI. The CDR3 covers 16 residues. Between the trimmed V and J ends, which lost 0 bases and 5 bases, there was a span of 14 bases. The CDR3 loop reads CASSPPNPSSHNEQFF. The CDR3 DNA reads TGTGCCAGCTCACCACCGAATCCTAGCTCTCACAATGAGCAGTTCTTC.

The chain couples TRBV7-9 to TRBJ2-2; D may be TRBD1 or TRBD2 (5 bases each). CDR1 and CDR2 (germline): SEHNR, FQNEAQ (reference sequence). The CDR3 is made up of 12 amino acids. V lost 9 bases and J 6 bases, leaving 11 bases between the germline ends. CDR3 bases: TGTGCCAGTAGGGACGGAGCCGGGGAGCTGTTTTTT. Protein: CASRDGAGELFF.

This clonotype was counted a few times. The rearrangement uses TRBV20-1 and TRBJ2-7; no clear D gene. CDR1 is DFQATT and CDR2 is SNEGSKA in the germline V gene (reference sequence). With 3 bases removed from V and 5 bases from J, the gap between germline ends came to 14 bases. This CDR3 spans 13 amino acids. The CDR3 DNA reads TGCAGTGCTAGTACTGTGGGGAAGAACGAGCAGTACTTC. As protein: CSASTVGKNEQYF.

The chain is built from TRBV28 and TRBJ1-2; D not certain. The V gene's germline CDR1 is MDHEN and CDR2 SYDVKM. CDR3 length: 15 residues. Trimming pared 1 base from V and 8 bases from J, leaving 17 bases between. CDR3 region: CASSLFAGDKGGYTF. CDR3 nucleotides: TGTGCCAGCAGTTTATTCGCCGGCGACAAGGGAGGCTACACCTTC.

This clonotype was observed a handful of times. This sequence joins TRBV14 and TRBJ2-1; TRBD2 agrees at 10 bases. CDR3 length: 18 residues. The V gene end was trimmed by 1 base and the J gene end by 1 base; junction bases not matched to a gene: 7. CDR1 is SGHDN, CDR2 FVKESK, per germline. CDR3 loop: CASSQGRSSGRSYNEQFF. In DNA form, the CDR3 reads TGTGCCAGCAGCCAAGGAAGATCTAGCGGGAGATCCTACAATGAGCAGTTCTTC.

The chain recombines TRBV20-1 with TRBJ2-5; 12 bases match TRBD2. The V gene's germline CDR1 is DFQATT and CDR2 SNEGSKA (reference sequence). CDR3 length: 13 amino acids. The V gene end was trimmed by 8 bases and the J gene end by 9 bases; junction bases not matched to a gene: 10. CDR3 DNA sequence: TGCAGTTCCGAGACTAGCGGGGGTGGGCCCCAGTACTTC. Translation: CSSETSGGGPQYF.

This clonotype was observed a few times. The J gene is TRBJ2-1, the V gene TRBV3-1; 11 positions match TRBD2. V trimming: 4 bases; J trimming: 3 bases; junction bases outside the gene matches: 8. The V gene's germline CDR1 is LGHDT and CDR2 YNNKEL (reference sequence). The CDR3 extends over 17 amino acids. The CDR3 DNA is TGTGCCAGCAGCCCTTGGACTAGCGGGTCTGGCTACAATGAGCAGTTCTTC. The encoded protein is CASSPWTSGSGYNEQFF.

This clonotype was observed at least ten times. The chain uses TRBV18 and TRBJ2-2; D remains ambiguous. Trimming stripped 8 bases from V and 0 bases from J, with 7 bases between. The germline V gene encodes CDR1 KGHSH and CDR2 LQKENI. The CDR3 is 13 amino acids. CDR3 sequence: CASSPSNTGELFF. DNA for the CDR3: TGTGCCAGCAGCCCGTCGAACACCGGGGAGCTGTTTTTT.

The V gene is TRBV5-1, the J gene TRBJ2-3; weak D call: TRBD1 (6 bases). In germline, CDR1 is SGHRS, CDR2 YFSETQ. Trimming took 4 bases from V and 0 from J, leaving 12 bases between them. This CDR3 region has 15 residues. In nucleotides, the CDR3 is TGCGCCAGCAGCCCACACAGGGCTAGCACAGATACGCAGTATTTT. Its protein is CASSPHRASTDTQYF.

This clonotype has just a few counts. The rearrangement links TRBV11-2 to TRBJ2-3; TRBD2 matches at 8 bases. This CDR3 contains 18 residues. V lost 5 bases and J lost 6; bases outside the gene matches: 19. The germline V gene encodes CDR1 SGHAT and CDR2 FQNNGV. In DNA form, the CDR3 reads TGTGCCAGCAGCACAGCTTCCGGGACTAGTATTAGGAGGGATACGCAGTATTTT. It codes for CASSTASGTSIRRDTQYF.

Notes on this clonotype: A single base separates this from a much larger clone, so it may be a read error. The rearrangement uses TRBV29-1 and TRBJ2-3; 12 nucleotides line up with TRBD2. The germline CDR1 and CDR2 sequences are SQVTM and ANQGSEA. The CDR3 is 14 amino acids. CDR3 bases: TGCAGCGTGGAAGGACTAGCGGGAACAGATACGCAGTATTTT. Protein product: CSVEGLAGTDTQYF.